This TCR beta chain was captured in a study of cytomegalovirus exposure and HLA in healthy donors. Notes on the study in general: A few of the chains that were CMV-associated were confirmed in vitro to be specific for CMV antigens.

In regard to this clone: Its specificity is unknown.

This CDR3 contains 14 residues. CDR1 is SEHNR, CDR2 FQNEAQ, per germline (reference sequence). V was trimmed by 5 bases and J by 6 bases, leaving 14 bases between them. Amplification used 60 Vbeta primers and 13 Jbeta primers. TCRdb keeps only in-frame clones here, not all; method: immunoSEQ multiplex PCR. The table shows 120,000 to 150,000 clones, with over 80% occurring only once. Sequencing input: PBMCs. The TCR originated in a woman aged 25 to 39 in good health and CMV-seronegative. The V call is TRBV7-9, the J call TRBJ1-5; D perhaps matches TRBD1 (5 bases). CDR3 coding DNA: TGTGCCAGCAGCCCCGGGACGGGGGGTCAGCCCCAGCATTTT. This codes for CASSPGTGGQPQHF. The variable domain in full, with the rest retrieved from reference TRBV7-9 and TRBJ1-5, is DTGVSQNPRHKITKRGQNVTFRCDPISEHNRLYWYRQTLGQGPEFLTYFQNEAQLEKSRLLSDRFSAERPKGSFSTLEIQRTEQGDSAMYLCASSPGTGGQPQHFGDGTRLSIL.